This T cell receptor (beta chain) was sequenced in a study of radiotherapy plus CTLA-4 blockade in lung cancer. Study details: Disease control reached approximately 29%, with objective responses in 15% to 20%.

Focal radiation with ipilimumab CTLA-4 blockade was given to patients with chemo-refractory metastatic non-small-cell lung cancer. Study conclusions and caveats: Following radiotherapy plus ipilimumab, tumor-derived TCR clones expanded in the blood. Early clonal dynamics of blood T cells, together with interferon-beta, were reported as the best response predictor.

A word on this clone: Its antigen is currently unknown.

Trimming cost V 3 bases and J 6 bases, with 17 bases left between them. The length of the CDR3 is 15 residues. CDR1 and CDR2 (germline): MGHRA, YSYEKL. The table came from immunoSEQ multiplex PCR; TCRdb's copy has only in-frame clones and leaves some out. The data show 100,000 to 150,000 clones, about 87% seen once. This material consisted of peripheral blood, taken from a patient treated with radiotherapy plus ipilimumab. The sequence derives from a human donor with non-small cell lung cancer that progressed on radiotherapy plus ipilimumab. The gene calls are TRBV4-1 and TRBJ2-5; maybe TRBD1 (6 bases). CDR3 in amino acids: CASSHPSQGVKTQYF. The CDR3, as DNA: TGCGCCAGCAGCCACCCGTCACAGGGTGTAAAGACCCAGTACTTC.